Each of the 28 T cell receptor beta chains below was sequenced from the same sample in a study of tumor and adjacent non-tumor tissue in lung cancer. TCRbeta libraries were built with three rounds of nested PCR, modified from ARM-PCR. One entry per CDR3 protein results from TCRdb running MiXCR on the multiplex PCR reads. The table lists over 100,000 distinct CDR3 sequences, approximately 71% of them singletons, with about 40% in the top ten. This sample's RNA came from whole unsorted tissue. Source material: lung tumor tissue. The receptors shown here come from an older woman with non-small cell lung cancer.

As concerns this clonotype: At one of its ends the junction is not consistent with the germline gene, which may arise from a read error. This chain connects TRBV29-1 to TRBJ2-7; 10 nucleotides align to TRBD1. Germline assignment: CDR1 SQVTM and CDR2 ANQGSEA. The CDR3 length is 15 residues. CDR3 bases: TGTATCGTTGAACTCCGACAGGGGGCATCCTACGAGCAGTATTTC. Amino acid sequence: CIVELRQGASYEQYF.

Remarks on this clonotype: Just one base apart from a much larger clone, this may be a read error. This rearrangement joins TRBV7-8 to TRBJ2-1; perhaps D is TRBD1 or TRBD2 (5 bases each). The V end was cut by 5 bases, the J end by 8 bases, with 16 bases between. The germline V gene has CDR1 SGHVS and CDR2 FQNEAQ. The CDR3 sequence is 14 residues long. CDR3 nucleotide sequence: TGTGCCAGCAGCCCCCAGGAGAGGGGCGATGAGCAGTTCTTC. As protein: CASSPQERGDEQFF.

Of note for this clonotype: It may be a read error: a sequence one base away is much more abundant. The rearrangement uses TRBV29-1 and TRBJ2-1, with 9 bases lining up with TRBD2. There are 14 residues in the CDR3. Germline V lookup: CDR1 SQVTM, CDR2 ANQGSEA. The CDR3 sequence: CGVPRSGGYNEQFF. The CDR3 coding sequence is TGCGGCGTGCCGCGTAGCGGGGGATACAATGAGCAGTTCTTC.

This clonotype has at least ten counts. The rearrangement uses TRBV6-2 or TRBV6-3 and TRBJ1-5, with TRBD1 matching over 9 bases. CDR3 size: 14 residues. The junction had 9 bases not matched to a gene; V was cut back by 6 bases and J by 9 bases. From germline, CDR1 is MNHEY and CDR2 SVGEGT. CDR3 loop: CASRYRDRVLPQHF. The CDR3 DNA reads as TGTGCCAGCAGATACCGGGACAGGGTTCTGCCCCAGCATTTT.

Worth noting for this clonotype: One end of the junction varies from germline; a read error may be responsible. The chain recombines TRBV10-2 with TRBJ2-1; D gene unclear. Germline values: CDR1 WSHSY, CDR2 SAAADI. This CDR3 contains 14 residues. The DNA of the CDR3 is TGCACCAGCAGTGGTGGGAACTCCTACAATTGGCAGTTCTTC. Protein: CTSSGGNSYNWQFF.

Regarding this clonotype: A much larger clone is a single base away; this may be a read error. The chain combines TRBV6-5 with TRBJ1-1, with D maybe TRBD1 (5 bases). The CDR3 has 15 amino acids. Germline assignment: CDR1 MNHEY and CDR2 SVGAGI. CDR3 in amino acids: CASKFEGAKNTEVFF. DNA for the CDR3: TGTGCCAGCAAATTTGAAGGGGCGAAGAACACTGAAGTTTTCTTT.

The DNA for the CDR3 is TGCAGTACCCTATCGAGGGGGGGTTCAAGCAATCAGCCCCAGCATTTT. It translates to CSTLSRGGSSNQPQHF. The chain joins TRBV20-1 to TRBJ1-5, with D possibly matching TRBD1 (6 bases). V lost 8 bases, J lost 1 base, and 21 bases lay in between. Germline CDR1 DFQATT, CDR2 SNEGSKA (reference sequence). The CDR3 totals 16 residues.

This chain links TRBV4-3 with TRBJ1-6; 10 bases agree with TRBD1. CDR1 is LGHNA, CDR2 YSLEER, per germline. The CDR3 sequence is 15 residues long. The CDR3 reads CATSPGDRGNSPLHF. DNA of the CDR3: TGCGCGACCAGTCCCGGGGACAGGGGAAATTCACCCCTCCACTTT.

Ten or more counts support this clonotype. The V and J genes are TRBV7-9 and TRBJ2-3; 14 bases fit TRBD2. The germline V gene encodes CDR1 SEHNR and CDR2 FQNEAQ (reference sequence). This CDR3 spans 17 amino acids. The ends lost 4 bases at V and 5 bases at J; junction bases unmatched: 8. CDR3 sequence: CASSSRLAGGPEDTQYF. In DNA form, the CDR3 reads TGTGCCAGCAGCTCCCGACTAGCGGGGGGGCCTGAAGATACGCAGTATTTT.

The CDR3 region is CSARNRGAGGIDTQYF. The DNA for the CDR3 is TGCAGTGCTAGAAATAGGGGAGCGGGAGGAATAGACACTCAGTACTTC. The chain carries TRBV20-1 and TRBJ2-4, with 9 bases that match TRBD2. Germline CDR1 and CDR2: DFQATT and SNEGSKA (reference sequence). This CDR3 is built from 16 residues. Trimming took 2 bases from V and 12 from J; bases not matched to a gene: 17.

The V call is TRBV11-3, the J call TRBJ2-2; TRBD1 might be the D (6 bases). CDR1 is SGHNT, CDR2 YENEEA, per germline. Deletions cut 5 bases from V and 2 bases from J, with 12 bases between. CDR3 length equals 15 residues. The CDR3, as DNA: TGTGCCAGCAGCCCAATGGACAGTAACACCGGGGAGCTGTTTTTT. As protein: CASSPMDSNTGELFF.

This clonotype was seen many times. V usage is TRBV6-5 and J usage is TRBJ2-7, with D perhaps matching TRBD1 or TRBD2 (6 bases each). Germline CDR1 MNHEY, CDR2 SVGAGI. The V and J ends lost 2 bases and 3 bases respectively, with 11 bases between them. The CDR3 runs 14 residues. As DNA, the CDR3 is TGTGCCAGCAGTTACCGTAGGGGGGACTACGAGCAGTACTTC. Protein product: CASSYRRGDYEQYF.

This clonotype appeared once. The germline gene is not matched at one end of the junction; a read error may be the cause. The chain links TRBV29-1 to TRBJ1-1; possibly TRBD1 for D (6 bases). The CDR3 contains 13 residues. The germline V gene has CDR1 SQVTM and CDR2 ANQGSEA. In nucleotides, the CDR3 is TGCAGCGCCCGACAGGATCTGAACACTGAAACTTTCTTC. This codes for CSARQDLNTETFF.

With respect to this clonotype: This clone may be a read error of a much larger clone one base away. V gene TRBV7-3 combines with J gene TRBJ1-1; TRBD1 might be the D (5 bases). Germline V gives CDR1 SGHTA, CDR2 FQGTGA. This CDR3 has 15 residues. CDR3 coding DNA: TGTGTCAGCAGCTTAAGTTACAACGGGGCGGGTGAAGCTTTCTTT. Its protein product is CVSSLSYNGAGEAFF.

The rearrangement links TRBV11-3 to TRBJ2-7, with D tentatively TRBD2 (5 bases). V was trimmed by 4 bases and J by 13 bases, leaving 23 bases between them. In germline, CDR1 is SGHNT, CDR2 YENEEA. The CDR3 sequence is 14 residues long. This CDR3 is CASSSDTGTYELYF. The CDR3 DNA follows: TGTGCCAGCAGCTCAGATACGGGAACCTACGAGCTTTACTTC.

In the case of this clonotype: Sequence at one end of the junction differs from germline and may be a read error. This rearrangement joins TRBV4-3 to TRBJ2-1, with D tentatively TRBD1 or TRBD2 (6 bases each). Germline-derived CDR1 and CDR2 are LGHNA and YSLEER. This CDR3 has 14 residues. The CDR3 loop is CTSSRGLTYNEQSF. DNA for the CDR3: TGCACCAGCAGCCGGGGGCTAACCTACAATGAGCAGTCCTTC.

The chain recombines TRBV29-1 with TRBJ1-4; 8 bases fit TRBD1. The V gene's germline CDR1 is SQVTM and CDR2 ANQGSEA. The CDR3 is 14 amino acids. The CDR3 loop reads CNVGQGGTNEKLFF. DNA for the CDR3: TGCAACGTCGGACAGGGAGGGACTAATGAAAAACTGTTTTTT.

With respect to this clonotype: Germline is not matched at one junction end, which may reflect a read error. CDR3 sequence (DNA): TGCGCCTGGGTGACAGGATCCTACTCTGGAAACACCATATATTTT. Translated, it gives CAWVTGSYSGNTIYF. The genes are TRBV30 and TRBJ1-3; possibly TRBD1 for D (6 bases). CDR1 is GTSNPN, CDR2 SVGIG, per germline (reference sequence). The CDR3 is 15 amino acids. The full variable domain, in which reference TRBV30 and TRBJ1-3 provide the parts outside the CDR3, is SQTIHQWPATLVQPVGSPLSLECTVEGTSNPNLYWYRQAAGRGLQLLFYSVGIGQISSEVPQNLSASRPQDRQFILSSKKLLLSDSGFYLCAWVTGSYSGNTIYFGEGSWLTVV.

On this clonotype: A read error is possible here, since a much larger clone lies one base away. This sequence joins TRBV6-2 or TRBV6-3 and TRBJ2-7; TRBD2 aligns across 9 bases. Germline lookup yields CDR1 MNHEY and CDR2 SVGEGT. This CDR3 spans 14 amino acids. The CDR3 here is CDSSYSAGGNEQYF. DNA of the CDR3: TGTGACAGCAGTTATTCAGCGGGAGGCAACGAGCAGTACTTC.

As to this clonotype: Germline is not matched at one junction end, which may reflect a read error. This chain joins TRBV11-2 and TRBJ2-2; a weak D match, TRBD1 (6 bases). Germline CDR1 is SGHAT and CDR2 is FQNNGV. CDR3 length: 14 amino acids. The CDR3 sequence: CTSSLWDNTGELLF. As DNA, the CDR3 is TGTACCAGCAGCTTGTGGGACAACACCGGGGAGCTGTTATTT.

This clonotype was counted a single time. A much larger clone differs from this one at a single base, so this may be a read error. The chain has TRBV6-6 and TRBJ1-1; no reliable D call. The CDR3 loop spans 12 amino acids. V dropped 0 bases and J dropped 11 bases, with 10 bases sitting between them. Looked up from germline, CDR1 is MNHNY and CDR2 is SVGAGI (reference sequence). The CDR3 loop reads CASSYSRPSAFF. DNA for the CDR3: TGTGCCAGCAGTTACTCCCGCCCGTCCGCTTTCTTT.

For this clonotype: A much bigger clone sits one base away, suggesting this may be a read error. The genes are TRBV20-1 and TRBJ2-5; no firm D call. The germline V gene encodes CDR1 DFQATT and CDR2 SNEGSKA (reference sequence). V lost 2 bases and J lost 1, with 11 bases in between. The CDR3 loop spans 14 amino acids. The CDR3: CSARLPDGQETQYF. CDR3 DNA: TGCAGTGCTAGACTCCCCGACGGCCAAGAGACCCAGTACTTC.

The chain couples TRBV11-2 to TRBJ1-5; no clear D. Germline CDR1 is SGHAT and CDR2 is FQNNGV. V lost 7 bases and J 7 bases, leaving 20 bases between the germline ends. The CDR3 covers 15 residues. CDR3 amino acids: CASTLAPMFGQPQHF. The CDR3 DNA reads TGTGCCAGCACTTTAGCCCCCATGTTTGGGCAGCCCCAGCATTTT.

With regard to this clonotype: One end of the junction does not line up with germline, which may come from a read error. This rearrangement joins TRBV4-2 to TRBJ2-2; D is possibly TRBD2 (6 bases). The CDR3 extends over 16 amino acids. Germline CDR1 is LGHNA and CDR2 is YNFKEQ. The CDR3 bases are TGTGCCAGCAGCCAAGTTCCGGGAGCAGGCACCAGGGAGCTATTTTTT. It specifies CASSQVPGAGTRELFF.

This clonotype occurred many times. The J gene is TRBJ1-4, the V gene TRBV20-1; 7 positions match TRBD1. Per the germline V gene, CDR1 is DFQATT and CDR2 is SNEGSKA (reference sequence). CDR3 length: 15 amino acids. V was pared by 5 bases and J by 1 base, with 7 bases of the junction left unmatched. The CDR3 sequence is CSAYDREGTNEKLFF. In DNA form, the CDR3 reads TGCAGTGCTTATGACAGGGAGGGAACTAATGAAAAACTGTTTTTT.

The CDR3 DNA sequence: TGTGCCGCCTCGGGACAGGGGGATCAAGGCTACACCTTC. The encoded protein is CAASGQGDQGYTF. V usage is TRBV30 and J usage is TRBJ1-2, with 11 bases aligning to TRBD1. The CDR3 runs 13 residues. V trimming: 8 bases; J trimming: 8 bases; junction bases outside the gene matches: 10. Germline values: CDR1 GTSNPN, CDR2 SVGIG (reference sequence).

Concerning this clonotype itself: The CDR3 does not end in the conserved phenylalanine or tryptophan, so this is likely a read error. Because the CDR3's place on the DNA is in doubt, the DNA is left out and the CDR3 is given as listed by TCRdb. The CDR3 is CVSSFGLAGANLQAWL. The chain employs TRBV6-6 and TRBJ2-5; the DNA was not used to check the table's D call, TRBD2. Germline CDR1 and CDR2: MNHNY and SVGAGI (reference sequence). The CDR3 length equals 16 residues, ends included.

To note about this clonotype: A single base separates this from a much larger clone, so it may be a read error. The V call is TRBV4-1, the J call TRBJ1-2, with a possible D match to TRBD1 (6 bases). This CDR3 is built from 16 residues. V lost 7 bases and J 6 bases, leaving 24 bases between the germline ends. Germline V CDR1 and CDR2: MGHRA, YSYEKL. The CDR3, as DNA: TGCGCCAGCAACCGGGGATCGGGGGGCGAGTCGAATGGCTACACCTTC. The encoded protein is CASNRGSGGESNGYTF.